This T cell receptor (beta chain) is drawn from a study of cytomegalovirus exposure and HLA in healthy donors. PCR used 60 Vbeta primers and 13 Jbeta primers. Assay: immunoSEQ multiplex PCR; the TCRdb copy retains only in-frame clones and omits some. This table holds 90,000 to 130,000 clones, approximately 81% found once. This CDR3 has 15 amino acids. The ends were cut back, 4 bases at V and 8 bases at J, with 15 bases in the middle. Germline V gene data show CDR1 as LNHDA and CDR2 as SQIVND (reference sequence). This clone turned up a few times. The sequenced material came from PBMCs. The sequence came from a woman between 18 and 30 years old in good health and CMV-seropositive. The chain is built from TRBV19 and TRBJ1-6; a possible D gene is TRBD1 (6 bases). CDR3 coding DNA: TGTGCCAGTAGTAGCAGGGGTACTTGGGATTCACCCCTCCACTTT. Its protein product is CASSSRGTWDSPLHF.